Listed below are T cell receptor beta chains from one sample, sequenced in a study of graft-versus-host responses after intestinal transplantation. Using immunoSEQ multiplex PCR, the repertoire was profiled, and TCRdb retains in-frame clones only, with some absent. The table lists about 97,000 clones, 90% of them singletons. Source: PBMCs, taken around 450 days after intestinal transplant. These receptors all come from a human patient who received an intestinal transplant, so some T cells may come from the graft donor. Each CDR3 is given with its conserved first and last residue. D genes are given only for firm matches. A row's size may be missing; if present it is once, few, many or a size class.

NA | TRBJ2-3 | TRBV6-4 | NA | CASSDSGTEKQYF | TGTGCCAGCAGTGACTCGGGAACGGAGAAGCAGTATTTT
NA | TRBJ1-1 | TRBV7-9 | NA | CASSLVGRGNTEAFF | TGTGCCAGCAGCTTAGTGGGCAGGGGGAACACTGAAGCTTTCTTT
NA | TRBJ2-1 | TRBV2 | TRBD2 | CASIPRLAGGAEQFF | TGTGCCAGCATTCCGAGACTAGCGGGGGGTGCGGAGCAGTTCTTC
once | TRBJ1-1 | TRBV5-1 | TRBD1 | CAGSLGQLNTEAFF | TGCGCCGGCAGCTTGGGACAGTTGAACACTGAAGCTTTCTTT
NA | TRBJ1-1 | TRBV9 | NA | CASSPNTEAFF | TGTGCCAGCAGCCCGAACACTGAAGCTTTCTTT
NA | TRBJ2-5 | TRBV19 | TRBD1 | CASSIPWTGTRETQYF | TGTGCCAGTAGTATCCCCTGGACAGGGACCAGGGAGACCCAGTACTTC
NA | TRBJ2-7 | TRBV7-6 | TRBD1 | CASSLAQGAAYEQYF | TGTGCCAGCAGCTTAGCACAGGGGGCGGCCTACGAGCAGTACTTC
NA | TRBJ2-4 | TRBV27 | NA | CASRPAGSKNIQYF | TGTGCCAGCAGACCTGCGGGGTCCAAAAACATTCAGTACTTC
NA | TRBJ2-5 | TRBV13 | NA | CASSLGGALETQYF | TGTGCCAGCAGCTTGGGGGGGGCGCTGGAGACCCAGTACTTC
NA | TRBJ1-4 | TRBV5-1 | TRBD1 | CASSLTGETNEKLFF | TGCGCCAGCAGCTTGACAGGGGAAACTAATGAAAAACTGTTTTTT
NA | TRBJ2-7 | TRBV5-1 | NA | CASSLDLYTTYEQYF | TGCGCCAGCAGCTTGGATCTCTACACCACCTACGAGCAGTACTTC
NA | TRBJ2-3 | TRBV10-2 | NA | CASSLRPTDTQYF | TGCGCCAGCAGTCTGAGGCCCACAGATACGCAGTATTTT
few | TRBJ1-6 | TRBV6-6 | TRBD1 | CASSYEGAGSPLHF | TGTGCCAGCAGTTACGAGGGGGCGGGTTCACCCCTCCACTTT
NA | TRBJ2-5 | TRBV4-1 | NA | CASSQENRVQETQYF | TGCGCCAGCAGCCAAGAAAACAGGGTCCAAGAGACCCAGTACTTC
NA | TRBJ1-1 | TRBV5-1 | NA | CASSLWPQGNTEAFF | TGCGCCAGCAGCTTATGGCCCCAGGGGAACACTGAAGCTTTCTTT
NA | TRBJ1-3 | TRBV11-2 | NA | CASSPQTASSGNTIYF | TGTGCCAGCAGCCCCCAGACAGCAAGCTCTGGAAACACCATATATTTT
NA | TRBJ1-4 | TRBV11-2 | NA | CASSPGGVANEKLFF | TGTGCCAGCAGCCCGGGAGGGGTAGCTAATGAAAAACTGTTTTTT
NA | TRBJ1-2 | TRBV9 | NA | CASSVGARGYTF | TGTGCCAGCAGCGTAGGGGCTCGAGGCTACACCTTC